This note documents a single T cell receptor beta chain sequence. Its antigen remains undetermined. No base quality information exists; no much larger clone differs at one position. The listed sequencing device is Illumina HiSeq 2500. TCR beta libraries were prepared by quantitative 5'-RACE with molecular barcodes. As for the original processing: To identify disease-linked TCR variants, a new computational method was used, one built on a probabilistic model of VDJ rearrangement. In-frame beta chains were kept once TCRdb had trimmed the public reads at Q25 with fastp and called clones with MiXCR. All rows with the same CDR3 protein become a single entry with the most common DNA and genes. TCRdb, rather than the study authors, made the V and J calls. This sample has more than 300,000 distinct CDR3 sequences in its table, and less than 9.5% of those were observed once. The ten largest account for about 14% of the sample.

The data derive from a study of CD8 T cells in ankylosing spondylitis (dated by TCRdb to the late 2010s). Concerning the study at large: T cell receptor beta repertoires were profiled in healthy donors and ankylosing spondylitis patients so that disease-linked TCR variants could be found. The full study cohort was made up of about two dozen ankylosing spondylitis patients and 108 healthy donors. Peripheral blood samples were taken, and synovial fluid was additionally collected from ankylosing spondylitis patients. On the study overall, not on this receptor specifically: The disease-linked clones had a CD8+ phenotype and were found at relatively low frequencies in peripheral blood. Some TCR beta motif variants had previously been reported in synovial fluid and blood of reactive arthritis patients, which suggested common disease-initiation mechanisms. The disease-linked clones were reported to be significantly enriched in matched synovial fluid samples from ankylosing spondylitis patients. A TCR beta motif of fewer than 10 highly homologous amino acid variants appeared characteristic of blood from ankylosing spondylitis patients.

CDR1 is given as SGHRS and CDR2 as YFSETQ, both from the germline V gene. At the junction V is shortened by 4 bases and J by 0 bases, with 15 bases in between. Including cysteine and phenylalanine, the CDR3 has 16 amino acids. Only the CDR3 portion is preserved as DNA: 48 bases, with reading frame beginning at the first base. Sequenced material: blood, either unsorted or a sorted T cell fraction (not recorded which). This receptor was identified in a male donor with ankylosing spondylitis. The rearrangement joined TRBV5-1 to TRBJ2-3; a tentative D match to TRBD2 spans 5 bases. The CDR3 is CASSPPRGASTDTQYF. The sequenced DNA: TGCGCCAGCAGCCCCCCTCGGGGAGCTAGCACAGATACGCAGTATTTT.